The rows below give T cell receptor beta chains drawn from one sample of a study of cytomegalovirus exposure and HLA in healthy donors. Data came from immunoSEQ multiplex PCR; TCRdb stores just in-frame clones and leaves some out. The repertoire includes about 150,000 clones, under 80% of them detected once, and 4.3% sits in the top ten. Sequencing was performed on PBMCs. These receptor sequences come from a man in his late teens or twenties in good health and CMV-seropositive. Each CDR3 is given with its conserved first and last residue. Each record gives: clone size, V gene, D gene, J gene, CDR3 DNA, CDR3 protein. The D gene is left open where the match is weak. Clone size is not always given. Where it is, it says once, few, many or a class for expanded clones.

>NA|TRBV4-1|NA|TRBJ1-1
TGCGCCGCAGGGCCCATGAACACTGAAGCTTTCTTT
CAAGPMNTEAFF
>NA|TRBV5-4|TRBD1|TRBJ1-1
TGTGCCAGCAGCCCACAGGGGACCACTGAAGCTTTCTTT
CASSPQGTTEAFF
>NA|TRBV4-2|NA|TRBJ1-2
TGTGCCAGCAGCGGCCTACTGGGCCCCTCCAATGGCTACACCTTC
CASSGLLGPSNGYTF
>NA|TRBV13|TRBD2|TRBJ2-5
TGTGCCAGCAGCTTAGTGGGAGGGGAGACCCAGTACTTC
CASSLVGGETQYF
>NA|TRBV7-9|TRBD2|TRBJ2-3
TGTGCCAGCAGCACAGGACTAGGAGATATTGATACGCAGTATTTT
CASSTGLGDIDTQYF
>NA|TRBV5-6|NA|TRBJ2-5
TGTGCCAGCAGCTTGGCTCCGGGTTCGATGGAGACCCAGTACTTC
CASSLAPGSMETQYF
>NA|TRBV7-2|NA|TRBJ2-1
TGTGCCAGCAGTTTATACGCGGGGAGGGGGTACAATGAGCAGTTCTTC
CASSLYAGRGYNEQFF
>NA|TRBV2|NA|TRBJ2-7
TGTGCCAGCAGCGAGAGATTTGGAGGGGTCTACGAGCAGTACTTC
CASSERFGGVYEQYF
>NA|TRBV23-1|TRBD2|TRBJ2-1
TGCGCCAGCACCGCGGGACTAGCGGGGGGGCGGGGGGAGTTCTTC
CASTAGLAGGRGEFF
>NA|TRBV4-2|NA|TRBJ2-3
TGTGCCAGCAGCCAAGTATCAGGGTCGGCAGCTAGCACAGATACGCAGTATTTT
CASSQVSGSAASTDTQYF
>NA|TRBV28|TRBD1|TRBJ1-5
TGTGCCAGCAGCGAACAGGGGATTCAGCCCCAGCATTTT
CASSEQGIQPQHF
>NA|TRBV2|TRBD1|TRBJ2-7
TGTGCCAGCATTTCCGGGACAGGGTACGACGAGCAGTACTTC
CASISGTGYDEQYF
>NA|TRBV15|NA|TRBJ2-7
TGTGCCACCAGCCGGGTCGAGAGCTCCTACGAGCAGTACTTC
CATSRVESSYEQYF
>NA|TRBV19|NA|TRBJ1-1
TGTGCCAGTAGTCCCCGTCAGTCTGAAGCTTTCTTT
CASSPRQSEAFF
>NA|TRBV5-6|NA|TRBJ2-4
TGTGCCAGCAGCTTGCGGGGGGCGTCCAAAAACATTCAGTACTTC
CASSLRGASKNIQYF
>NA|TRBV27|NA|TRBJ1-2
TGTGCCTCGGCCCGGGGGGGGGACATAGTGTATGGCTACACCTTC
CASARGGDIVYGYTF
>NA|TRBV5-1|NA|TRBJ2-1
TGCGCCAGCAGCTTGGTTGTTGGCCAGGGGTTAAATGAGCAGTTCTTC
CASSLVVGQGLNEQFF
>NA|TRBV5-6|TRBD1|TRBJ2-7
TGTGCCAGCAGCTCCCCTCGGGACAGGGACTACGAGCAGTACTTC
CASSSPRDRDYEQYF
>few|TRBV27|NA|TRBJ1-2
TGTGCCAGCAGTTTAGAGGGAAGGACTCATGGCTACACCTTC
CASSLEGRTHGYTF
>NA|TRBV25-1|NA|TRBJ2-1
TGTGCCAGCAGTGAATCAGTGGTTTGGAATGAGCAGTTCTTC
CASSESVVWNEQFF
>NA|TRBV15|NA|TRBJ1-2
TGTGCCACCAGCAGAGATCACGGGGGGAACTATGGCTACACCTTC
CATSRDHGGNYGYTF
>NA|TRBV2|NA|TRBJ1-5
TGTGCCAGCAGTCCTCTTCGGTGGCAGCCCCAGCATTTT
CASSPLRWQPQHF
>NA|TRBV7-8|NA|TRBJ2-5
TGTGCCAGCAGCTTCTTAGGGGGGGGAGAGACCCAGTACTTC
CASSFLGGGETQYF
>few|TRBV29-1|NA|TRBJ2-2
TGCAGCGGGGGGCGGGCGACCACCGGGGAGCTGTTTTTT
CSGGRATTGELFF
>NA|TRBV7-2|TRBD1|TRBJ2-1
TGTGCCAGCAGCCGGGACAGCCCCTCCTACAATGAGCAGTTCTTC
CASSRDSPSYNEQFF
>NA|TRBV5-4|TRBD1|TRBJ1-6
TGTGCCAGCAGCGCGCCGGACAGGGTTTCACCCCTCCACTTT
CASSAPDRVSPLHF
>NA|TRBV7-2|NA|TRBJ1-5
TGTGCCAGCAGCTTAGGTCCAGAGGGATGGCCCCAGCATTTT
CASSLGPEGWPQHF
>NA|TRBV29-1|TRBD1|TRBJ1-1
TGCAGCGGTAGGAAAGGGGGCGCGAGAAATACTGAAGCTTTCTTT
CSGRKGGARNTEAFF
>NA|TRBV19|TRBD1|TRBJ1-2
TGTGCCAGTAGAGAGTGGGACAGGGGAAATGGCTACACCTTC
CASREWDRGNGYTF
>NA|TRBV5-1|NA|TRBJ2-5
TGCGCCAGCAGCTTGGACCCATCACCGGGGGAGACCCAGTACTTC
CASSLDPSPGETQYF